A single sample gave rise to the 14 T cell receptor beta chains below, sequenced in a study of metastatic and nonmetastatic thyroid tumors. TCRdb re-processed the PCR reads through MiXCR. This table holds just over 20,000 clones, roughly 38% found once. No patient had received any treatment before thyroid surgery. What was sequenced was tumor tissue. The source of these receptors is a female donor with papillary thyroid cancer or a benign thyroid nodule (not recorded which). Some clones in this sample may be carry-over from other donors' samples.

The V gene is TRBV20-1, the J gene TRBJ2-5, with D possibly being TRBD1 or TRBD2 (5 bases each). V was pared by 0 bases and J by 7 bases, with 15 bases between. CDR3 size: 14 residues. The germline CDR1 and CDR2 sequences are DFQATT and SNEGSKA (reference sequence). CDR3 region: CSAREAPGLATQYF. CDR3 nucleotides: TGCAGTGCTAGAGAGGCCCCGGGGCTGGCGACCCAGTACTTC.

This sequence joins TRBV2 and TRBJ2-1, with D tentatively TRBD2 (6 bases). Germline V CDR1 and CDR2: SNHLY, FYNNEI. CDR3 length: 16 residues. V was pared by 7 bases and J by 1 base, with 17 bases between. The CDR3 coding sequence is TGTGCCAGCAAGCGTCAGGCGGAGGGGTCCTACAATGAGCAGTTCTTC. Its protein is CASKRQAEGSYNEQFF.

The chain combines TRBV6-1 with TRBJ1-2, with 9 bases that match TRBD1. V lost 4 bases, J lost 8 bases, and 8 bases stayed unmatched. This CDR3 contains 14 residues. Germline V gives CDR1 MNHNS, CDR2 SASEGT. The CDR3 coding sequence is TGTGCCAGCAGTGGCTTATACAGGGGGCAGGGCTACACCTTC. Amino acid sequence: CASSGLYRGQGYTF.

The CDR3 DNA sequence: TGTGCCAGCAGCGCGACCAGAGGGGAGGGGGCGTATTACGAGCAGTACTTC. Its protein product is CASSATRGEGAYYEQYF. The rearrangement links TRBV7-9 to TRBJ2-7; D is perhaps TRBD1 or TRBD2 (7 bases each). V was shortened by 5 bases and J by 4 bases, with 24 bases between the two germline ends. The V gene's germline CDR1 is SEHNR and CDR2 FQNEAQ (reference sequence). This CDR3 has 17 residues.

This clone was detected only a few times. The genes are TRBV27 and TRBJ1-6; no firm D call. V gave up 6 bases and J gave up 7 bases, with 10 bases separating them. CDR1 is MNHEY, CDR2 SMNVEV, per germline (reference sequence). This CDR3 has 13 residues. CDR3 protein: CASRPLRNSPLHF. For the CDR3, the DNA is TGTGCCAGCAGACCCCTAAGGAATTCACCCCTCCACTTT.

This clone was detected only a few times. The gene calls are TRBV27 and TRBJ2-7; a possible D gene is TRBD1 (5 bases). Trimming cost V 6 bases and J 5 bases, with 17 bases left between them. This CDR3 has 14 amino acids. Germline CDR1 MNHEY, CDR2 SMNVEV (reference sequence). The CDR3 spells CASRRMAGQDEQYF. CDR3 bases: TGTGCCAGCAGAAGGATGGCAGGGCAAGACGAGCAGTACTTC.

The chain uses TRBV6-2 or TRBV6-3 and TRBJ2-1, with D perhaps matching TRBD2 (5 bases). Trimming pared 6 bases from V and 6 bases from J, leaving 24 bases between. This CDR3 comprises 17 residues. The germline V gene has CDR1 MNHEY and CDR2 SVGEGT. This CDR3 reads CASSPLPEGSPINEQFF. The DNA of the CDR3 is TGTGCCAGCAGCCCCCTTCCAGAAGGGAGTCCGATCAATGAGCAGTTCTTC.

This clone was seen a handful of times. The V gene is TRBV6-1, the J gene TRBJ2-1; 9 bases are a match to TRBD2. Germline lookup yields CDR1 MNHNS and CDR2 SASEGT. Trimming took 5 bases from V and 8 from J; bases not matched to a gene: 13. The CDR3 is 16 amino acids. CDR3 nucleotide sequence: TGTGCCAGCAGTCAAAATTCCGCGGGGGGGCGAGATGAGCAGTTCTTC. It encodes CASSQNSAGGRDEQFF.

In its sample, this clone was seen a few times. This chain's CDR3 is CASLGRTTGQEETQYF. CDR3 in DNA: TGTGCCAGTTTGGGGAGGACGACGGGTCAGGAGGAGACCCAGTACTTC. The chain employs TRBV6-2 or TRBV6-3 and TRBJ2-5; D is perhaps TRBD2 (6 bases). V was cut by 9 bases and J by 5 bases, with 25 bases left in between. Germline CDR1 and CDR2: MNHEY and SVGEGT. CDR3 length equals 16 residues.

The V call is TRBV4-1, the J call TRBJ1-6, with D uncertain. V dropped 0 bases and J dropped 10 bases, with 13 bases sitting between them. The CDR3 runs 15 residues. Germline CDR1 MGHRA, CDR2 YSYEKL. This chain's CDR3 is CASSQDVGGISPLHF. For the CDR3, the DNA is TGCGCCAGCAGCCAAGATGTGGGAGGAATCTCACCCCTCCACTTT.

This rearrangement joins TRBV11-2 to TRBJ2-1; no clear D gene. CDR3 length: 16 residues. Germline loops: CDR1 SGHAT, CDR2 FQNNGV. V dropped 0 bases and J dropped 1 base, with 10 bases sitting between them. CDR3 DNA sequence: TGTGCCAGCAGCTTAGAGCTTGGCGGATCCTACAATGAGCAGTTCTTC. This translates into CASSLELGGSYNEQFF.

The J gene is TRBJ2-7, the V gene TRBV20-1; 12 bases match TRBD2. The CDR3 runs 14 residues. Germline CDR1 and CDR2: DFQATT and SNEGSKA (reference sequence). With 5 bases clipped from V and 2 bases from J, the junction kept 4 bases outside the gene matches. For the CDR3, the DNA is TGCAGTGCTTTAGGACTAGCGGGGACCTACGAGCAGTACTTC. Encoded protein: CSALGLAGTYEQYF.

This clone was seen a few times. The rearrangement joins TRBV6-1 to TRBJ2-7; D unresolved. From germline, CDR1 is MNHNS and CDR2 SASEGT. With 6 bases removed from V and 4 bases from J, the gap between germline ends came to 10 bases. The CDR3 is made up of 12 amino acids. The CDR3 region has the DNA TGTGCCAGCAGCGAGACCCGATACGAGCAGTACTTC. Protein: CASSETRYEQYF.

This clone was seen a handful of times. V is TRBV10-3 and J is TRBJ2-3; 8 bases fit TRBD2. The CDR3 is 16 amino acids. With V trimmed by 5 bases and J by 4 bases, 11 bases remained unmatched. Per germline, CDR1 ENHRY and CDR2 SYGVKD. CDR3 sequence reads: CAISRESGSIPDTQYF. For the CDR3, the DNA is TGTGCCATCAGTCGTGAAAGCGGGAGTATCCCAGATACGCAGTATTTT.